This paragraph covers one T cell receptor (beta chain) sequence. Its binding antigen is unknown. Within one base of it there is no much larger clone, and no base qualities were kept. The cohort comprised 666 healthy bone marrow donors. Cohort members were all nominally healthy when sampled, although unrecorded immune exposures were likely present. The donor was CMV seropositive and belonged to the group of 250 to 300 seropositive cohort members. A peripheral blood sample was collected from each donor, and TCR beta sequencing was performed on peripheral blood mononuclear cells. Genomic DNA extraction from the blood cell samples was performed with the Qiagen DNeasy Blood Extraction Kit. This entry is derived from a study of cytomegalovirus exposure and HLA in healthy donors (dated by TCRdb to about 2017). Regarding the study in general: According to an earlier analysis of 587 of the donors, about 180 million T cells yielded 90 million to 130 million unique TCR beta sequences and about 280 Gb of sequence data. Across under 500 genotyped donors of the cohort, an average of 235,054 unique TCR beta nucleotide sequences per donor were sequenced, and 15% to 20% of those sequences were non-productive. Because of strong linkage in the cohort, roughly five DR-DQ haplotypes were treated as single units for association and clustering. In an earlier analysis of 500 to 650 of the donors, high-throughput TCR beta sequencing was used to judge whether each TCR beta V gene segment behaved as functional or pseudogenic. Of the 398 genotyped donors, more than 75% were placed in the genetic ancestry cluster associated with self-reported Caucasian donors. In a later genetic analysis, genome-wide SNP genotypes for about 65% of the roughly 670 donors were used, and that subset was treated as a discovery cohort. A later analysis re-analyzed previously published TCR beta repertoires from 500 to 700 donors and added high-resolution HLA genotyping to study TCR occurrence patterns. The number of typed donors differed by locus: about 620-630 for A, B, C, DRB1 and DQB1; 522 for DQA1; around 610 for DPA1; and 450 to 480 for DPB1. Besides the first cohort of 666 subjects, a separate validation cohort made up of about 120 different subjects was used. Rather than using new phenotypic data, the later analysis identified candidate immune exposures from TCR beta sequences and from how often those sequences occurred across donors. Donor age, sex, ethnicity and CMV serostatus were compiled alongside the repertoire data. All discovery cohort repertoires had been generated using a single sequencing platform. The study profiled the T cell repertoires of under 850 subjects by immunosequencing and related them to cytomegalovirus serostatus. Class I and class II HLA loci were covered by the typing at four-digit resolution. The study was designed to test whether signatures of past pathogen exposure could be identified by cataloging public T cell receptors. About 330 gigabases of sequencing data and around 80 million unique TCR sequences made up an early release that covered nearly 650 HLA-typed donors. To predict cytomegalovirus infection status, the study brought together high-throughput TCR immunosequencing, statistical association of individual TCRs with disease status, and machine learning. Study-wide findings and limitations: Most CMV-associated TCR beta chains appeared to be HLA-restricted in a later analysis, and the HLA associations seemed to be driven largely by CMV exposure. Because some donors lacked HLA typing at each locus, the association tests relied only on the typed subset. A later analysis associated some 17,000 TCR beta sequences with specific HLA alleles at a false discovery rate of 0.05. CMV serostatus was the only immune exposure information available for the cohort. Linkage disequilibrium might explain the correlated functional status among segregating V segments, but an unknown experimental factor could not be ruled out. A further reported finding was that TCR beta sequences accurately predicted the HLA-A and HLA-B alleles for most subjects in the first cohort. In an earlier analysis of about 540 of the donors, most TCR beta V segments were observed in productive rearrangements about 87% or about 30% of the time, broadly matching IMGT annotations. According to the authors, the approach could potentially be generalized to other disease states and immunological phenotypes. The 87-base-pair reads could not distinguish some IMGT-functional V segments, including TRBV6-2 and TRBV6-3, so those segments were excluded. The earlier analysis of nearly 600 of the donors excluded some 16 rarely observed V segments, including chromosome 9 orphons, because counts were too low. In a later genetic analysis, fewer N-insertions in productive TCRs were reported among donors in an Asian-associated ancestry cluster than the 666-donor mean. In vitro tests confirmed that a few of the cytomegalovirus-associated TCR beta chains recognize cytomegalovirus antigens. Strong co-occurrence of HLA alleles, especially DR and DQ, made assigning TCR associations to individual alleles difficult. Roughly uniform sequencing depth across donors was assumed in presence/absence analyses, although this assumption may not hold. Most TCR sequences were seen in very few donors, while some public TCRs were found in many individuals. Compared with equally common non-associated chains, HLA-associated TCR beta chains in a later analysis were more clonally expanded and had lower generation probabilities. In the study, approximately 150 TCR beta chains were listed as associated with cytomegalovirus. A later genetic analysis associated a missense DCLRE1C variant with V-gene and J-gene trimming of TCR beta chains, and an independent cohort replicated the association. In a later analysis, several top co-occurrence clusters were reported to appear linked to parvovirus B19, influenza, CMV and Epstein-Barr virus. A group of highly shared sequence variants was considered likely to be a technical artifact of the sequencing pipeline. Cytomegalovirus status was reported to be diagnosed by the classifier with high specificity and sensitivity in both the original and validation cohorts. According to a later analysis, TCR association rates differed among HLA loci, with DRB1 alleles showing the most associated TCRs and HLA-C alleles showing the fewest. The cohort was sequenced for TCR beta chains only, and without alpha or paired-chain data the features that could be detected were limited.

The CDR3 runs 15 amino acids, cysteine and phenylalanine included. The retained sequence is limited to the CDR3, 45 bases, with the frame set at the first base. From the germline V gene, CDR1 is SGHDN and CDR2 is FVKESK. V and J lose 0 bases and 6 bases, and a span of 12 bases separates them. Library creation used the immunoSEQ multiplex PCR assay. A mixture of 60 forward primers for TCR Vbeta segments and 13 reverse primers for TCR Jbeta segments was used in the multiplex PCR. Amplification of the CDR3 region of rearranged TCR beta genes was performed with a multiplex PCR assay on genomic DNA. The Illumina HiSeq System was used to sequence the amplified TCR beta libraries as 87-base-pair reads. Processing in the source paper ran as follows. A later analysis tallied 80 million to 95 million unique TCR beta chains across the 660 or so repertoires, and approximately 12 million of those chains were shared by two or more donors. A nearest-neighbor algorithm error-corrected the raw reads and collapsed the reads into unique sequences, merging closely related sequences to remove PCR and sequencing errors. Alignment of CDR3 sequences to IMGT reference sequences was used to assign V, D and J gene segments. Each retained sequence needed at least a six-nucleotide match to both a V gene segment and a J gene segment. Rearrangements were classified as productive when the CDR3 lacked stop codons and remained in frame with V and J, and all other rearrangements were classified as non-productive. Following IMGT convention, CDR3 was defined as the stretch from the second conserved V-encoded cysteine to the conserved J-encoded phenylalanine. The earlier analysis of about 640 of the donors excluded any sequence lacking an unambiguous match to a single V gene segment. In an earlier analysis of around 590 of the donors, a V segment was called functional when productive rearrangements were above 56.7%, and segregating when the standard deviation between donors exceeded 5%. A statistical classification framework was built for diagnosing cytomegalovirus status from the catalog of TCR beta chain sequences. V and J gene assignment, in a later analysis, came from comparing TCR nucleotide sequences with IMGT/GENE-DB human TR gene sequences. Using the TCRdist pipeline, a later analysis assigned CDR3 sequences along with most-parsimonious VDJ recombination scenarios. In a later analysis, each TCR beta chain was defined by its CDR3 amino acid sequence together with its V-gene family, and reads lacking a unique V-gene family were excluded. To address suspected cross-contamination and a sequencing artifact, a later analysis removed a few hundred highly shared, low-generation-probability nucleotide sequences. In a later analysis, a clonal expansion index was calculated for each public chain from normalized within-repertoire ranks of inferred template counts. In a later analysis, generation probabilities were computed using a VDJ recombination model fitted to out-of-frame rearrangements, and the results were checked against IGoR. In a later analysis, hypergeometric tests were used to score TCR-TCR, TCR-HLA and TCR-CMV co-occurrence, with a repertoire-size bias correction applied to TCR pairs. A later analysis estimated false discovery rates by permuting HLA or CMV assignments 20 times. A later analysis grouped co-occurring TCRs with DBSCAN, adding TCRdist sequence similarity when clustering within HLA-allele-positive subsets. Co-occurrence clustering excluded repertoires with fewer than 30,000 or more than 120,000 public chains, plus five with anomalous nucleotide sharing. Imported from immuneACCESS, the table was reduced by TCRdb to in-frame sequences with V and J called. These copies leave out some clones; in studies compared against another copy, an unresolved V gene accounts for under half, and the cause of the remainder is not known. V and J calls and clone size are those listed in that table; D and trimming were worked out from the DNA. The sample has roughly 98,000 clones on record, about 70% of them singletons. The top ten hold 12% to 15% of the sample.

The source of this sequence is a woman aged 70-85 years in good health and CMV-seropositive. This chain is built from TRBV14 and TRBJ2-1; the D gene cannot be resolved reliably. Sequencing was performed on PBMCs. This receptor carries the CDR3 CASSQEWLVGNEQFF. The nucleotides read TGTGCCAGCAGCCAAGAATGGCTAGTCGGCAATGAGCAGTTCTTC.